This TCR beta chain was retrieved from a study of OX40 agonist ivuxolimab in advanced cancers. The overall study: Eligibility admitted prior anti-PD-1, anti-PD-L1 or anti-CTLA-4 therapy; approximately 40% had some.

Libraries were prepared by immunoSEQ multiplex PCR; TCRdb keeps only in-frame clonotypes and omits some of them. The sample has about 64,000 clones; around 80% are singletons. As regards this clone: The antigen remains unidentified.

The CDR3 consists of 15 residues. CDR1 is SGHRS and CDR2 is YFSETQ in the germline V gene. Between the trimmed V and J ends, which lost 4 bases and 3 bases, there was a span of 15 bases. Findings and caveats of the study: Researchers report that CD8+ T cells had, on average, more expanded clones than CD4+.

The clonotype originates from an adult with an advanced solid tumor such as melanoma, head and neck, liver or kidney cancer. This rearrangement joins TRBV5-1 to TRBJ2-3, with a possible D match to TRBD1 (5 bases). The material was CD4+ or CD8+ T cells sorted from blood, obtained in a trial of the OX40 agonist ivuxolimab. CDR3 sequence: CASSPIDRPTDTQYF. DNA for the CDR3: TGCGCCAGCAGCCCGATAGACAGACCTACAGATACGCAGTATTTT. Based on the CDR3 plus reference TRBV5-1 and TRBJ2-3, the full variable domain is KAGVTQTPRYLIKTRGQQVTLSCSPISGHRSVSWYQQTPGQGLQFLFEYFSETQRNKGNFPGRFSGRQFSNSRSEMNVSTLELGDSALYLCASSPIDRPTDTQYFGPGTRLTVL.